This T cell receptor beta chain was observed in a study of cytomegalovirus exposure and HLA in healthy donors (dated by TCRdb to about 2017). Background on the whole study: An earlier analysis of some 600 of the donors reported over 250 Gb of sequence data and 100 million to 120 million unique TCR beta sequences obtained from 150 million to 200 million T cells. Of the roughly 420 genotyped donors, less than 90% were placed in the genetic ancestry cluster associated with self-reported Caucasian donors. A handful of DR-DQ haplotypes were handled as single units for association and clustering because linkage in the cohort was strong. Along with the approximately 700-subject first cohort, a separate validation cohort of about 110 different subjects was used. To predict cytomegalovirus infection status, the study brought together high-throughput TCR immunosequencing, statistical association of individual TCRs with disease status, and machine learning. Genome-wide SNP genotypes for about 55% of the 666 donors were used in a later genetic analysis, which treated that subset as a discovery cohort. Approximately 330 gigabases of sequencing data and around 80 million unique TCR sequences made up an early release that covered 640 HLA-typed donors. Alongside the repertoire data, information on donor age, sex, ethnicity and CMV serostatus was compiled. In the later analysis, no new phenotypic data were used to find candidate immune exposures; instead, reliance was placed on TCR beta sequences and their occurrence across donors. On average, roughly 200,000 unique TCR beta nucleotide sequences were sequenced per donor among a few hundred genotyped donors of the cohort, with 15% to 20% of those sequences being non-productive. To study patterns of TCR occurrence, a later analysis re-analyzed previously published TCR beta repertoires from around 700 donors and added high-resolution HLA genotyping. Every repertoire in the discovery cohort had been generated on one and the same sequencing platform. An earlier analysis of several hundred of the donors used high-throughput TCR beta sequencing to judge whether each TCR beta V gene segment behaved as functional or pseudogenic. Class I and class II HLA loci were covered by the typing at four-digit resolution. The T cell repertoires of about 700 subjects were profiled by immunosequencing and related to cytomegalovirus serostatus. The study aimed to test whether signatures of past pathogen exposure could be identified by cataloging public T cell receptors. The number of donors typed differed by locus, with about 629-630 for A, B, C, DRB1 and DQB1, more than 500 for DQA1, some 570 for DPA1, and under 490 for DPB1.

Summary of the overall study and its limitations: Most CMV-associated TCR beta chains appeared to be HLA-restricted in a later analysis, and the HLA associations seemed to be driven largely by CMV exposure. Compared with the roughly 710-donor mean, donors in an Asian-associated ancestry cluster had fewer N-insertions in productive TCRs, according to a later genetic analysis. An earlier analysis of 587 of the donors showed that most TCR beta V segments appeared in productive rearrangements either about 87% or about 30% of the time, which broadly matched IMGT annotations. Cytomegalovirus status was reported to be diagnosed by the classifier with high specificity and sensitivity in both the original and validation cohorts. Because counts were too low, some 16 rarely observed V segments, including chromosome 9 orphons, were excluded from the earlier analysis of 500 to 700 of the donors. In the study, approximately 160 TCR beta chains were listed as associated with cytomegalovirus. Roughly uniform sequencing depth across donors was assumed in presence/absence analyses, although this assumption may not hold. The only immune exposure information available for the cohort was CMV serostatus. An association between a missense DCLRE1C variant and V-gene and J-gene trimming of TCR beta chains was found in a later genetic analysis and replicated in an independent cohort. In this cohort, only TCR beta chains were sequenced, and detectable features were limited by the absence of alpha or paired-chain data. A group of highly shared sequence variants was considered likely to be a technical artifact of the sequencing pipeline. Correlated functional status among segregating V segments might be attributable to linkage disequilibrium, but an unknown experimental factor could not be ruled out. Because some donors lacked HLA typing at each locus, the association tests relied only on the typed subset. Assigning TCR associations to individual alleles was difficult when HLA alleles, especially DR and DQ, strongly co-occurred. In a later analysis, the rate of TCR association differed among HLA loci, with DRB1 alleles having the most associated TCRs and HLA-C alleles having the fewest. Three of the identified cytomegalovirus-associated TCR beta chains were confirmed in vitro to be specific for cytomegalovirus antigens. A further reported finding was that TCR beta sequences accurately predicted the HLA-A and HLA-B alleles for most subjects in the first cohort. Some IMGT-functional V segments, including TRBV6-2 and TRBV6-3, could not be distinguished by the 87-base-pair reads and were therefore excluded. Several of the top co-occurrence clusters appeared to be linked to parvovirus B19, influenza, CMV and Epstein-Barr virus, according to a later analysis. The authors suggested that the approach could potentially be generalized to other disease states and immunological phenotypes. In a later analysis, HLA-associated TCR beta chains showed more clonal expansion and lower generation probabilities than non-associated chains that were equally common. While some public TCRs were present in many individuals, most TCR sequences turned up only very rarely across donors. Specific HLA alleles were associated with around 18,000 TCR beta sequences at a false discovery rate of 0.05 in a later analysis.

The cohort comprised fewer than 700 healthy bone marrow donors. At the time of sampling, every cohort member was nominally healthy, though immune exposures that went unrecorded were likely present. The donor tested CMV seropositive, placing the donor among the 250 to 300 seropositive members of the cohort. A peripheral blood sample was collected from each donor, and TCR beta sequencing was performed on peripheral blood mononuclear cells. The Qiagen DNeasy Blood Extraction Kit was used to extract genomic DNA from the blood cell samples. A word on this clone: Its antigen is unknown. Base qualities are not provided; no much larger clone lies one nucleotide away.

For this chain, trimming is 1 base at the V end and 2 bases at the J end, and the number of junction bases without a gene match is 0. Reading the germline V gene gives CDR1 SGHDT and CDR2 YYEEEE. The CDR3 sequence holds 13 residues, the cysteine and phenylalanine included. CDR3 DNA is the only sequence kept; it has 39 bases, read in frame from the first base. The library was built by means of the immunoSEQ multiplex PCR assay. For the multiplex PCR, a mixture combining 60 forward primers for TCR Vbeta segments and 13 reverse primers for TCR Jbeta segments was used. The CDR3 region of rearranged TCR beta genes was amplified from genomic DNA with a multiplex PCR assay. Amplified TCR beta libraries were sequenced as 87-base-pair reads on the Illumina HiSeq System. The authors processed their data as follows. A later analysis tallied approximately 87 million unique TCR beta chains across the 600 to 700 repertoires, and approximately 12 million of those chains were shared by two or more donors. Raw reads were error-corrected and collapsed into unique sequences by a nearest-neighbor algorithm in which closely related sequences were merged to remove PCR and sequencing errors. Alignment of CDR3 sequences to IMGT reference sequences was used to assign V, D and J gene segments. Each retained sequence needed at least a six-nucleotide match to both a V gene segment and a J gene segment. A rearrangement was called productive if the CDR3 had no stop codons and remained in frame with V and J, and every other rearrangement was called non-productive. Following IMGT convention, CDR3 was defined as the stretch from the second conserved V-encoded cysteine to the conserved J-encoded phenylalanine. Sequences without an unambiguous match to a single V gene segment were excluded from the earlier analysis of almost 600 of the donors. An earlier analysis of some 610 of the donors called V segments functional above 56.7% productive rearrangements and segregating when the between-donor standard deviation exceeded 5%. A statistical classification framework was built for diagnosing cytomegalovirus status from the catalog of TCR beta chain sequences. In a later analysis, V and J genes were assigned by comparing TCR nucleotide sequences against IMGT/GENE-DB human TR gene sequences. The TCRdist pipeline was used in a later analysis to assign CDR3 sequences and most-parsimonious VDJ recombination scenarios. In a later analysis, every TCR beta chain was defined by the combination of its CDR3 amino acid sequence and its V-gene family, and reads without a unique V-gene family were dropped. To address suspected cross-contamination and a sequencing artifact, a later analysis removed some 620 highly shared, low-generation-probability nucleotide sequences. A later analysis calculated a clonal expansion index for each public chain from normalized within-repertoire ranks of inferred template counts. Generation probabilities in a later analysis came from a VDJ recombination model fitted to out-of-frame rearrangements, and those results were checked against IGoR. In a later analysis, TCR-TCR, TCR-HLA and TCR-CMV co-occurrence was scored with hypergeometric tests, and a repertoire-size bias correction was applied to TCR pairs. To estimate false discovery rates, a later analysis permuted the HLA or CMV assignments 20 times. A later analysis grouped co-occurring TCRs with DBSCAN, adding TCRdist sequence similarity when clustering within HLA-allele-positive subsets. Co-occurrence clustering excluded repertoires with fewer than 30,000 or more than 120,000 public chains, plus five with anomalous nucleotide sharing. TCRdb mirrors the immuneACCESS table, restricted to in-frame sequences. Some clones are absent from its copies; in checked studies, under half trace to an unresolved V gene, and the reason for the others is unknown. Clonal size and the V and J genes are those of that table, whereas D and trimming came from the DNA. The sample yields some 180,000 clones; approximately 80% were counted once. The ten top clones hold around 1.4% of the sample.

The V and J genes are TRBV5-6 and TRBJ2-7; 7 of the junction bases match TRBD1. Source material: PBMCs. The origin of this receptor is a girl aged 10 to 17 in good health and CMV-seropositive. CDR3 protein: CASSLQGAYEQYF. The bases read TGTGCCAGCAGCTTGCAGGGGGCCTACGAGCAGTACTTC. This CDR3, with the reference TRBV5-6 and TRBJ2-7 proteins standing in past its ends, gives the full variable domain DAGVTQSPTHLIKTRGQQVTLRCSPKSGHDTVSWYQQALGQGPQFIFQYYEEEERQRGNFPDRFSGHQFPNYSSELNVNALLLGDSALYLCASSLQGAYEQYFGPGTRLTVT.